This TCR beta chain was sequenced in a study of blood T cells in healthy people across ages. Together with a sample-barcoded 5' primer, a J-beta primer mix was included in a second PCR lasting about 7 to 12 cycles. MiXCR, applied by TCRdb to the 5' RACE reads, yields one record per CDR3 protein. The table includes around 1.5 million distinct CDR3 sequences, 35% to 45% detected once. Notes on the study in general: More naive CD4+ cells and higher diversity marked long-lived donors relative to aged donors. Researchers judged that diversity estimates from one million T cells fell short of true values. Percentage of naive T cells showed a strong correlation with TCR beta diversity. As age increased, TCR beta diversity per million T cells fell in a roughly linear fashion.

This clonotype occurred a few times. Its specificity is not known. The CDR3 runs to 14 residues. V gave up 7 bases and J gave up 7 bases, with 17 bases separating them. Sequenced material: blood. The V gene is TRBV12-3 or TRBV12-4, the J gene TRBJ2-1; D is perhaps TRBD1 or TRBD2 (5 bases each). The TCR sequence derives from a young woman in good health. Here the CDR3 reads CASTWIAGANEQFF. In DNA form, the CDR3 reads TGTGCCAGCACCTGGATAGCCGGGGCTAATGAGCAGTTCTTC.